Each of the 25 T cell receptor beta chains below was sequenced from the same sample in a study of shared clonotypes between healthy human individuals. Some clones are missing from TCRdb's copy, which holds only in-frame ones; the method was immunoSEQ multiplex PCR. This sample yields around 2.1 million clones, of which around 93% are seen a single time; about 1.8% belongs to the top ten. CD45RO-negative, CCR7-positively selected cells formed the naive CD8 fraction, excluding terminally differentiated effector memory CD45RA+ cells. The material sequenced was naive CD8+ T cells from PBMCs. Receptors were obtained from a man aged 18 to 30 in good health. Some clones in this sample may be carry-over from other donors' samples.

CDR3 sequence: CASPGSGLYEQYF. The CDR3 nucleotides are TGTGCCAGCCCGGGTAGCGGACTTTACGAGCAGTACTTC. V and J are TRBV14 and TRBJ2-7; TRBD2 might be the D (6 bases). V was trimmed by 8 bases and J by 4 bases, leaving 15 bases between them. Germline V CDR1 and CDR2: SGHDN, FVKESK. The CDR3 contains 13 residues.

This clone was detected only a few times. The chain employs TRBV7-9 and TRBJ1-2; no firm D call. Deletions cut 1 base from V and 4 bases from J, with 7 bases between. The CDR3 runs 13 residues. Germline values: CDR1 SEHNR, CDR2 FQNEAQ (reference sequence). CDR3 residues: CASSLEQTYGYTF. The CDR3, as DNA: TGTGCCAGCAGCTTAGAGCAGACCTATGGCTACACCTTC.

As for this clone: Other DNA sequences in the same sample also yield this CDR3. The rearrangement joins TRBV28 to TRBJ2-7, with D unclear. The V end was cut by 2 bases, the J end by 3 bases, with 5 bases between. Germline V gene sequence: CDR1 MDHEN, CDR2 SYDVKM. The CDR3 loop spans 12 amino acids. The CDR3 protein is CASSLEGYEQYF. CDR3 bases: TGTGCCAGCAGTTTAGAAGGCTACGAGCAGTACTTC. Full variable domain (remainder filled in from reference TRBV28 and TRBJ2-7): DVKVTQSSRYLVKRTGEKVFLECVQDMDHENMFWYRQDPGLGLRLIYFSYDVKMKEKGDIPEGYSVSREKKERFSLILESASTNQTSMYLCASSLEGYEQYFGPGTRLTVT.

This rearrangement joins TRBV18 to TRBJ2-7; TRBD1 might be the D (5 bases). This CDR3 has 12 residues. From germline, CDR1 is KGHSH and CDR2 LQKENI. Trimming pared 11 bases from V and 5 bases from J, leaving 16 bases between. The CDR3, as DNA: TGTGCCGAGCAGGGTGACGACGACGAGCAGTACTTC. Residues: CAEQGDDDEQYF.

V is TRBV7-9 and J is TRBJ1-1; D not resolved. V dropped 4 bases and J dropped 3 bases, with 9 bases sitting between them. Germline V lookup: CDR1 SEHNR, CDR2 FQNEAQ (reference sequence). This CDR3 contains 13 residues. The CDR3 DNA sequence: TGTGCCAGCAGCTCGCCGTTTGACACTGAAGCTTTCTTT. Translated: CASSSPFDTEAFF.

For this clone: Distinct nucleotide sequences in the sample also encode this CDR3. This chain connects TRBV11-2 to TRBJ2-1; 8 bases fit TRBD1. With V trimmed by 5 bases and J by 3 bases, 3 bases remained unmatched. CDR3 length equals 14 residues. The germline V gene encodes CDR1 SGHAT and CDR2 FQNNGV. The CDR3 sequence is CASSPDRGYNEQFF. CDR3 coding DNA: TGTGCCAGCAGCCCAGACAGGGGCTACAATGAGCAGTTCTTC. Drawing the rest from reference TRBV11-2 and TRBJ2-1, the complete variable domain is EAGVAQSPRYKIIEKRQSVAFWCNPISGHATLYWYQQILGQGPKLLIQFQNNGVVDDSQLPKDRFSAERLKGVDSTLKIQPAKLEDSAVYLCASSPDRGYNEQFFGPGTRLTVL.

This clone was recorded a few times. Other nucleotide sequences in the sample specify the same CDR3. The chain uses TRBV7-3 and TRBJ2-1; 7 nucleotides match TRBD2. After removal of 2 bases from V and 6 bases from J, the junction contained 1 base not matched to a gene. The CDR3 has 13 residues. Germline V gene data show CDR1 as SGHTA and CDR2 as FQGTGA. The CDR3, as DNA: TGTGCCAGCAGCTTATCGGGGGGCAATGAGCAGTTCTTC. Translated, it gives CASSLSGGNEQFF.

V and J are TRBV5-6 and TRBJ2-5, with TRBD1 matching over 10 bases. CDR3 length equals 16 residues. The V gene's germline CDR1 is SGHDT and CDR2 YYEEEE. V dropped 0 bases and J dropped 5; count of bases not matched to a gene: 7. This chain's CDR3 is CASSLGGTGVFETQYF. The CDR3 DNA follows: TGTGCCAGCAGCTTGGGTGGGACAGGGGTCTTCGAGACCCAGTACTTC.

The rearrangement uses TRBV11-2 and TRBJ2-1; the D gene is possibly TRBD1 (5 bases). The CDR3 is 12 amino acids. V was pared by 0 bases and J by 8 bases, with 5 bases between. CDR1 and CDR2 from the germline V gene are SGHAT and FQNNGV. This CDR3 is CASSLEGHEQFF. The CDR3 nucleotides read TGTGCCAGCAGCTTAGAGGGGCATGAGCAGTTCTTC.

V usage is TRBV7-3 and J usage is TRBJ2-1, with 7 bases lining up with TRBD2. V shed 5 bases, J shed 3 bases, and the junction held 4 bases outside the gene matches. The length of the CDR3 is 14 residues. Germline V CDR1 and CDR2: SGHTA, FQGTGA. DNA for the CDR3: TGTGCCAGCAGCCAAGGCGGGGGCTACAATGAGCAGTTCTTC. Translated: CASSQGGGYNEQFF.

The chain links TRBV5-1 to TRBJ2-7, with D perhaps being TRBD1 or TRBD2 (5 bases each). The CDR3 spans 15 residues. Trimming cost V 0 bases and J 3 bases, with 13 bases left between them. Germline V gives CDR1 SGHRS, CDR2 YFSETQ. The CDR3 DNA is TGCGCCAGCAGCTTGGGCTGGGGGTCCCTCTACGAGCAGTACTTC. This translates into CASSLGWGSLYEQYF. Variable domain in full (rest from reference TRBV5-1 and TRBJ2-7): KAGVTQTPRYLIKTRGQQVTLSCSPISGHRSVSWYQQTPGQGLQFLFEYFSETQRNKGNFPGRFSGRQFSNSRSEMNVSTLELGDSALYLCASSLGWGSLYEQYFGPGTRLTVT.

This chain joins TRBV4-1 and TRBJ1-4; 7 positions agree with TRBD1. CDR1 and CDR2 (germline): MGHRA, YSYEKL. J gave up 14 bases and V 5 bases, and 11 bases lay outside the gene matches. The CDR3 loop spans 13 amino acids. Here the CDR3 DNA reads TGCGCCAGCAGCGTATCATTGGGACAGTGGCTGTTTTTT. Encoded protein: CASSVSLGQWLFF.

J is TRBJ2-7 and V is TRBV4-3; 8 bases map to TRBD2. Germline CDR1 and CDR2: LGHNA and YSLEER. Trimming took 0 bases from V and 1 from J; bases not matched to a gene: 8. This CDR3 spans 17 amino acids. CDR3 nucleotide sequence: TGCGCCAGCAGCCAAGAGGTGGCGGGGGGAGCTTCCTACGAGCAGTACTTC. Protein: CASSQEVAGGASYEQYF.

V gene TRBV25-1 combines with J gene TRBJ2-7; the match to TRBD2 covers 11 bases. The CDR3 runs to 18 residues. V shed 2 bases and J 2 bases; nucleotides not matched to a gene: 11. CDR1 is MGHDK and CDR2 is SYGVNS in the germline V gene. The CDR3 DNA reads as TGTGCCAGCAGTGAAAACGCGGTGGGGACTAGCGGAACCTACGAGCAGTACTTC. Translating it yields CASSENAVGTSGTYEQYF.

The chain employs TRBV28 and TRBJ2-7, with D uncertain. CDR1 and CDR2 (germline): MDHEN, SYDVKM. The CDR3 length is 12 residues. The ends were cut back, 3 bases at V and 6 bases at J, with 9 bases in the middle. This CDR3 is CASSFSPGEQYF. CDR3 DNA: TGTGCCAGCAGTTTCTCCCCCGGCGAGCAGTACTTC.

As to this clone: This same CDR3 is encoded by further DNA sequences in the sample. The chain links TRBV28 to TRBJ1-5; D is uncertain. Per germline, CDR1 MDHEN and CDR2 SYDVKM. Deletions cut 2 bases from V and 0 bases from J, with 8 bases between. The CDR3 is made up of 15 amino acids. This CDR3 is CASSLRTYSNQPQHF. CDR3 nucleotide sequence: TGTGCCAGCAGTTTAAGAACATATAGCAATCAGCCCCAGCATTTT.

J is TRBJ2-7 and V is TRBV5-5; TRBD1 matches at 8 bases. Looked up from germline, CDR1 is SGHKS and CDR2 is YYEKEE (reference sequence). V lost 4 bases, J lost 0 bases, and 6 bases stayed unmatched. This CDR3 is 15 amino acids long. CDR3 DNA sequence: TGTGCCAGCAGCCCCGCAGGGGGCTACTCCTACGAGCAGTACTTC. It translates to CASSPAGGYSYEQYF.

The chain's CDR3 is CASSVDDSSYEQYF. In DNA form, the CDR3 reads TGTGCCAGCAGCGTAGATGATAGCTCCTACGAGCAGTACTTC. J is TRBJ2-7 and V is TRBV9, with unresolved D. The length of the CDR3 is 14 residues. V was shortened by 0 bases and J by 0 bases, with 7 bases between the two germline ends. The V gene's germline CDR1 is SGDLS and CDR2 YYNGEE.

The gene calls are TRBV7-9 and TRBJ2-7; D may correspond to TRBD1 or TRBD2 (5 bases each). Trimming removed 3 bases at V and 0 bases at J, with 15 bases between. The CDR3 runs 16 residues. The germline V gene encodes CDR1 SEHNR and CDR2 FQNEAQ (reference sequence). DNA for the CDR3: TGTGCCAGCAGCTTGTTCGGGACGTCAGACTCCTACGAGCAGTACTTC. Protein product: CASSLFGTSDSYEQYF.

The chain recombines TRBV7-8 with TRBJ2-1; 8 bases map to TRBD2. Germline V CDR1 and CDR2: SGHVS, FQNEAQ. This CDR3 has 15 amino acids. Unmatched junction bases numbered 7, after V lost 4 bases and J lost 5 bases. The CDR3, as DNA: TGTGCCAGCAGCTCCAGTACAGCGGGGGACAATGAGCAGTTCTTC. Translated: CASSSSTAGDNEQFF.

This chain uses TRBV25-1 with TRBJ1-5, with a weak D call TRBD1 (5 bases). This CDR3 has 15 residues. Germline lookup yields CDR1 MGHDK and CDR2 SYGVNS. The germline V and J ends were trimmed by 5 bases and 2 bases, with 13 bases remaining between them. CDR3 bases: TGTGCCAGCAGTCCTACAGGTTTCGGCAATCAGCCCCAGCATTTT. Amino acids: CASSPTGFGNQPQHF.

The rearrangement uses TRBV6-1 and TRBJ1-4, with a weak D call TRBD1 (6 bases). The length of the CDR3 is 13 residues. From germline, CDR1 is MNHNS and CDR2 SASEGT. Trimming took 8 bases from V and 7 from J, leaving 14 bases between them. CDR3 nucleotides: TGTGCCAGCCTTGCTGTAGGGGGTGAAAAACTGTTTTTT. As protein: CASLAVGGEKLFF.

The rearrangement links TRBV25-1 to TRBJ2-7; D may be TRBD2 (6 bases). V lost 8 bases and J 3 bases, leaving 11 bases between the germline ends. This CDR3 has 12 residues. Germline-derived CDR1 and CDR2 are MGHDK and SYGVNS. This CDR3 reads CASGTEGYEQYF. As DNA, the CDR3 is TGTGCCAGCGGGACTGAGGGCTACGAGCAGTACTTC.

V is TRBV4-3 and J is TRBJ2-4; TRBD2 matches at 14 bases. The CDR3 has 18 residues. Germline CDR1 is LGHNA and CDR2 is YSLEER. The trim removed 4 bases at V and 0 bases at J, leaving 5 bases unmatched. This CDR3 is CASSRPGLAGEAKNIQYF. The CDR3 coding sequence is TGCGCCAGCAGCCGTCCGGGACTAGCGGGAGAAGCCAAAAACATTCAGTACTTC.

Written as DNA, the CDR3 is TGTGCCATCAGTGAGCCGACCCAGGCAGGGGTGAACACCGGGGAGCTGTTTTTT. Protein product: CAISEPTQAGVNTGELFF. The V and J genes are TRBV10-3 and TRBJ2-2; a possible D gene is TRBD1 (6 bases). Germline assignment: CDR1 ENHRY and CDR2 SYGVKD. This CDR3 is 18 amino acids long. Trimming took 2 bases from V and 1 from J, leaving 17 bases between them.